The 4 T cell receptor beta chains below all came from one sample that was sequenced in a study of T cell clones after liver transplantation (dated by TCRdb to the late 2010s). Library generation was performed with the immunoSEQ multiplex PCR assay. Imported from immuneACCESS, the table was reduced by TCRdb to in-frame sequences with V and J called. These copies leave out some clones; in studies compared against another copy, an unresolved V gene accounts for under half, and the cause of the remainder is not known. In all, the sample holds roughly 120,000 clones, and about nine tenths of those were seen once. In total, the top ten clones hold 0.8% to 0.9% of the sample. The starting material was CD4+ T cells from blood, obtained 12 months after liver transplant. The receptors were gathered from a human patient who received a liver transplant. Some T cells present after a transplant may be cells of the graft donor.

This CDR3 reads CASSPGLAGGLRTDTQYF. The DNA of the CDR3 is TGTGCCAGTAGTCCAGGACTAGCGGGAGGCCTGCGCACAGATACGCAGTATTTT. The chain combines TRBV19 with TRBJ2-3; TRBD2 aligns across 14 bases. J was trimmed by 1 base and V by 5 bases; bases with no gene match: 8. The germline CDR1 and CDR2 sequences are LNHDA and SQIVND (reference sequence). The CDR3 length is 18 residues.

The chain combines TRBV7-7 with TRBJ2-5; TRBD2 agrees at 12 bases. The V gene end was trimmed by 5 bases and the J gene end by 5 bases; junction bases not matched to a gene: 3. Germline V gene sequence: CDR1 SSHAT, CDR2 FNYEAQ (reference sequence). The CDR3 extends over 14 amino acids. The CDR3 here is CASSPGTSGETQYF. The CDR3 nucleotides read TGTGCCAGCAGCCCCGGGACTAGCGGGGAGACCCAGTACTTC.

The CDR3 DNA follows: TGTGCCAGCACCCCCCGACCCCGGGGGGGCAATACTGAAGCTTTCTTT. It specifies CASTPRPRGGNTEAFF. The chain uses TRBV5-6 and TRBJ1-1, with a weak D call TRBD1 (6 bases). V shed 6 bases and J shed 5 bases, with 23 bases lying between them. Germline V CDR1 and CDR2: SGHDT, YYEEEE. The length of the CDR3 is 16 residues.

This rearrangement joins TRBV4-2 to TRBJ2-2; D is possibly TRBD2 (5 bases). Trimming stripped 0 bases from V and 6 bases from J, with 14 bases between. The germline V gene has CDR1 LGHNA and CDR2 YNFKEQ. The CDR3 is 16 amino acids. For the CDR3, the DNA is TGTGCCAGCAGCCAAGACACTAGTATGTACGCCGGGGAGCTGTTTTTT. It yields the protein CASSQDTSMYAGELFF.